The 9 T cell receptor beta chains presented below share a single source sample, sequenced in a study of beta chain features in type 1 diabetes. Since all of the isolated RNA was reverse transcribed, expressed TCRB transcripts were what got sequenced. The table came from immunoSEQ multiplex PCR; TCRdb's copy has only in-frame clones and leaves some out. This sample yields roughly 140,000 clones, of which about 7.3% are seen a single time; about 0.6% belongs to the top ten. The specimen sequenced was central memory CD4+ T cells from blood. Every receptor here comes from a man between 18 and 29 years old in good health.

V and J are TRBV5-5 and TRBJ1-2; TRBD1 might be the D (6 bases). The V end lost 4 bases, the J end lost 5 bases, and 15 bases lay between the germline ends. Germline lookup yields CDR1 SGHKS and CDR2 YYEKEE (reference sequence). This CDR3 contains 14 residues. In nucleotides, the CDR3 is TGTGCCAGCAGCGACGAGAGGACAGCTTATGGCTACACCTTC. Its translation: CASSDERTAYGYTF.

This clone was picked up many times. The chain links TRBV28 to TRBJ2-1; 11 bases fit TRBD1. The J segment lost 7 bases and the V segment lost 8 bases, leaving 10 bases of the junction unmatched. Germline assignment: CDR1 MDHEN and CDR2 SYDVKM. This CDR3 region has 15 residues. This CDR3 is CASRGGTGGSNEQFF. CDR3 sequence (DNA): TGTGCCAGCCGGGGCGGGACAGGGGGTTCGAATGAGCAGTTCTTC.

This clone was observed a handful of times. This chain's CDR3 is CASSEWRYYGYTF. The CDR3 bases are TGTGCCAGCAGTGAATGGAGGTACTATGGCTACACCTTC. The chain couples TRBV6-1 to TRBJ1-2, with D unclear. The CDR3 totals 13 residues. Per the germline V gene, CDR1 is MNHNS and CDR2 is SASEGT. The V gene lost 2 bases and the J gene lost 3 bases, with 7 bases spanning the gap.

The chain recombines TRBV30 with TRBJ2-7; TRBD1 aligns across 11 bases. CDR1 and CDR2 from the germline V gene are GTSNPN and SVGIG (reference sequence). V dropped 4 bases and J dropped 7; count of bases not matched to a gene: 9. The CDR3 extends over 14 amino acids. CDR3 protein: CAWTEGQGADEQYF. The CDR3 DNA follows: TGTGCCTGGACTGAAGGACAGGGGGCTGATGAGCAGTACTTC.

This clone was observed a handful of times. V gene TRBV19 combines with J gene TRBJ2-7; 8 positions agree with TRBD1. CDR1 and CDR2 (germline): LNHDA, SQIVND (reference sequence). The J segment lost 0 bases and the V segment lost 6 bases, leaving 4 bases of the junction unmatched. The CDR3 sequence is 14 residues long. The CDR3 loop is CASRRTGSSYEQYF. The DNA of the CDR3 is TGTGCCAGTAGGAGGACAGGGAGCTCCTACGAGCAGTACTTC.

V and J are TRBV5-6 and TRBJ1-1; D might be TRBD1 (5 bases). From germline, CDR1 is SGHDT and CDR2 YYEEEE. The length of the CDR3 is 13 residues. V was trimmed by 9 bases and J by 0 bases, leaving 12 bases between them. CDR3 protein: CATGRQLNTEAFF. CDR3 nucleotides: TGTGCCACCGGAAGACAGTTGAACACTGAAGCTTTCTTT.

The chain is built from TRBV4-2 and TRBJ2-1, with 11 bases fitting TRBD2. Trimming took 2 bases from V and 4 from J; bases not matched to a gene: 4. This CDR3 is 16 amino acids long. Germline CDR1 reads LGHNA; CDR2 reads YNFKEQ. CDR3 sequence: CASSQRTSGSYNEQFF. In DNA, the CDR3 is TGTGCCAGCAGCCAACGGACTAGCGGGTCGTACAATGAGCAGTTCTTC.

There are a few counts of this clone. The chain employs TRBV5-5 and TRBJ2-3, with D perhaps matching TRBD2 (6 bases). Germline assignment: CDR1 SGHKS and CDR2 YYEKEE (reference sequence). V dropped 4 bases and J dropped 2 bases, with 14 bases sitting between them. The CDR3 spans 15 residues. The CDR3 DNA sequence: TGTGCCAGCAGCCTAAGGGACTTCTACACAGATACGCAGTATTTT. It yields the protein CASSLRDFYTDTQYF.

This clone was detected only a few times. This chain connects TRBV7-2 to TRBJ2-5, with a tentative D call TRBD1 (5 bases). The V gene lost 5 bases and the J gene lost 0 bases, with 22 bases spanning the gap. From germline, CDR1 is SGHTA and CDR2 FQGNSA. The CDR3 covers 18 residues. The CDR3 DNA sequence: TGTGCCAGCAGCCCTGCCGAGTCCCAAGGGGTTAACCAAGAGACCCAGTACTTC. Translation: CASSPAESQGVNQETQYF.